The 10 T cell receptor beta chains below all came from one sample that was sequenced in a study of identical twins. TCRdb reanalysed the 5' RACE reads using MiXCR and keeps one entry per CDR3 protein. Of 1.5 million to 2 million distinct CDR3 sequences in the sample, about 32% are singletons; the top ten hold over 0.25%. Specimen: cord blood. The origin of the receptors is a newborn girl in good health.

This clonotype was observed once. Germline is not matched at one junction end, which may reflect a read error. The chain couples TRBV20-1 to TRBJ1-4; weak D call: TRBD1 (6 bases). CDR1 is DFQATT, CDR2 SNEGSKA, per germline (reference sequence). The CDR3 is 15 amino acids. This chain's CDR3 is CSAEQQGGRNEELFF. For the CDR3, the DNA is TGCAGTGCTGAACAACAGGGTGGGAGGAATGAAGAACTGTTTTTT.

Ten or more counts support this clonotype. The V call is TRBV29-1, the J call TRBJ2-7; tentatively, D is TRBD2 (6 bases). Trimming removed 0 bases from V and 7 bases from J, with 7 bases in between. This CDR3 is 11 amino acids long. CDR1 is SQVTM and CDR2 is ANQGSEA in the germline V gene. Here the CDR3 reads CSVEEGGEQYF. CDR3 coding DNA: TGCAGCGTTGAAGAGGGGGGAGAGCAGTACTTC.

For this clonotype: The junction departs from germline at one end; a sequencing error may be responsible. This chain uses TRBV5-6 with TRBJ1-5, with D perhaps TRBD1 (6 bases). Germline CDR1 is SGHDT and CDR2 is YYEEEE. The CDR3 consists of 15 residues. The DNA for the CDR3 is TGCGCCAGCAGCGCGACAGGTGTGAGCAATCAGCCCCAGCATTTT. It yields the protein CASSATGVSNQPQHF. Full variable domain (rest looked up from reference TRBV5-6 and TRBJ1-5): DAGVTQSPTHLIKTRGQQVTLRCSPKSGHDTVSWYQQALGQGPQFIFQYYEEEERQRGNFPDRFSGHQFPNYSSELNVNALLLGDSALYLCASSATGVSNQPQHFGDGTRLSIL.

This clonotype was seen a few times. In DNA form, the CDR3 reads TGTGCCAGCAGCACCCTAGCGGGGGGTAGCACAGATACGCAGTATTTT. This codes for CASSTLAGGSTDTQYF. The chain couples TRBV4-2 to TRBJ2-3, with 11 bases fitting TRBD2. With 5 bases clipped from V and 0 bases from J, the junction kept 4 bases outside the gene matches. CDR3 length: 16 residues. Per germline, CDR1 LGHNA and CDR2 YNFKEQ.

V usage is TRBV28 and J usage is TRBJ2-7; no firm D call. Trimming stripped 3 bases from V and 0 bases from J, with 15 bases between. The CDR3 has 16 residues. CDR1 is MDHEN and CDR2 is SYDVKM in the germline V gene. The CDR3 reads CASSFNVLQSSYEQYF. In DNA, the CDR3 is TGTGCCAGCAGTTTCAACGTTCTTCAAAGCTCCTACGAGCAGTACTTC.

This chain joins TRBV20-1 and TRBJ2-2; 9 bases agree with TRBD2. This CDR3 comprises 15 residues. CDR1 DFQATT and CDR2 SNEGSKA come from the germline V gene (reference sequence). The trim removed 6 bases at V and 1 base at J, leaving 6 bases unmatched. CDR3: CSAGYSGRNTGELFF. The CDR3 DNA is TGCAGTGCGGGCTATAGCGGGAGGAACACCGGGGAGCTGTTTTTT.

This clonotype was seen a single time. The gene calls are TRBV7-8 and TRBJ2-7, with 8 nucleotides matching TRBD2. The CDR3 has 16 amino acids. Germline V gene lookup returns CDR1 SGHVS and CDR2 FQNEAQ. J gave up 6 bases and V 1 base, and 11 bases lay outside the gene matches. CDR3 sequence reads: CASSLVIAGGHCEQYF. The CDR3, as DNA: TGTGCCAGCAGCTTAGTTATTGCGGGAGGTCACTGCGAGCAGTACTTC.

The CDR3, as DNA: TGTGCCAGCAGCGTAGGTCCGGGGGCCAAAGAGACCCAGTTCTTC. Residues: CASSVGPGAKETQFF. This chain connects TRBV9 to TRBJ2-1; D is perhaps TRBD1 or TRBD2 (6 bases each). From germline, CDR1 is SGDLS and CDR2 YYNGEE. The CDR3 is 15 amino acids. The V gene lost 0 bases and the J gene lost 13 bases, with 20 bases spanning the gap.

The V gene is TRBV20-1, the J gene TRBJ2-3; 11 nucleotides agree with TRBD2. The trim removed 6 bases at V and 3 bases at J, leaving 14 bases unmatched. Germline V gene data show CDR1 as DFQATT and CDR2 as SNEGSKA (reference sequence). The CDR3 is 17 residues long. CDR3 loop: CSAGGEGGLAVTDTQYF. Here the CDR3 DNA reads TGCAGTGCGGGGGGCGAAGGGGGACTAGCGGTGACAGATACGCAGTATTTT.

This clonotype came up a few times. The CDR3 nucleotides are TGTGCCAGCATCGACAGGAGCTCCTACGAGCAGTACTTC. This sequence encodes CASIDRSSYEQYF. The rearrangement links TRBV6-5 to TRBJ2-7, with D maybe TRBD1 (6 bases). This CDR3 region has 13 residues. Trimming took 7 bases from V and 0 from J, leaving 10 bases between them. Germline loops: CDR1 MNHEY, CDR2 SVGAGI.